The present T cell receptor beta chain was sequenced within a study of T cell repertoires in cytomegalovirus infection (dated by TCRdb to between 2017 and 2020). Concerning the study at large: Alongside well-studied HLA-B-restricted epitopes, the peptide stimulations were aimed at recently identified HLA-C-restricted CMV epitopes, whose presentation resists viral immunomodulation. Because public TCR beta signatures pointed to carriage of CMV infection together with the matching HLA type, the HLA type of each donor mattered for the analysis.

Broader findings and caveats from the paper: In the ex vivo response, HLA-C-restricted CMV-specific TCR beta clonotypes were dominant, and in two of eight donors the single most frequent clonotype came from this HLA-C-restricted group. Cumulative frequency of public TCR beta family members discriminated carriers of CMV infection plus the relevant HLA type in this cohort and an independent approximately 350-donor cohort.

On this clonotype: The antigen it recognizes is unknown. No base quality information exists; no much larger clone differs at one position.

The CDR3 sequence holds 15 residues, the cysteine and phenylalanine included. Only the CDR3 DNA is retained, 45 bases long and in frame from the first base. As encoded in the germline V gene, CDR1 is MGHRA while CDR2 is YSYEKL. V lost 2 bases and J lost 4 bases; the stretch between them is 13 bases long. This specimen's treatment or condition label, interpreted: in vitro stimulation with specific CMV peptide epitopes to enrich CMV-specific T cells. The sequencing machine was an Illumina HiSeq 1500. In TCRdb, the public reads were trimmed at Q25 with fastp and aligned with MiXCR, with productive beta chains retained. Every distinct CDR3 protein forms one entry, paired with its most common genes and DNA. The sample has under 500,000 distinct CDR3 sequences on record, about 42% of them singletons. Together, the top ten hold 40% to 50% of the sample.

The sequences come from cultured PBMCs, collected from culture after CMV antigen stimulation. This clonotype was obtained from a human donor in good health (CMV status not recorded). Some clones in this sample may be carry-over from other donors' samples. In this chain, TRBV4-1 is recombined with TRBJ2-3; the best D guess is TRBD2, with 6 bases matching. In nucleotides, the sequence is TGCGCCAGCAGCCAACTCCTAGCGCTTGCAGATACGCAGTATTTT. It is translated as CASSQLLALADTQYF.